What follows are 15 T cell receptor beta chains derived from one specimen sequenced in a study of T cell responses to AZD1222 COVID-19 vaccine. Method: immunoSEQ multiplex PCR; TCRdb's copy keeps in-frame clones and lacks some. The top ten clones hold about 27% of a sample with about 61,000 clones, 81% of them seen once. The sample here was peripheral blood, taken 28 days after the second AZD1222 dose. These receptors all stem from an adult who received the AZD1222 COVID-19 vaccine.

This clone has only a few counts. The rearrangement uses TRBV2 and TRBJ2-1; no firm D call. The CDR3 is made up of 15 amino acids. Germline V gene data show CDR1 as SNHLY and CDR2 as FYNNEI. Trimming shortened V by 2 bases and J by 4 bases, and 12 bases separated the two germline ends. The CDR3 DNA sequence: TGTGCCAGCAGTGAACGTCGCACTGGATACAATGAGCAGTTCTTC. Protein sequence: CASSERRTGYNEQFF.

J is TRBJ1-5 and V is TRBV5-6; D not resolved. The germline V gene encodes CDR1 SGHDT and CDR2 YYEEEE. Between the trimmed V and J ends, which lost 1 base and 4 bases, there was a span of 12 bases. CDR3 size: 15 residues. The CDR3: CASSLFARPNQPQHF. CDR3 nucleotide sequence: TGTGCCAGCAGCTTGTTCGCCAGACCAAATCAGCCCCAGCATTTT.

This clone occurred a few times. The genes are TRBV6-5 and TRBJ2-1; tentative D call: TRBD2 (6 bases). Germline V lookup: CDR1 MNHEY, CDR2 SVGAGI. V lost 5 bases to trimming and J lost 2 bases, with 13 bases between them. This CDR3 region has 15 residues. The CDR3 DNA sequence: TGTGCCAGCAGTCTAGCGCTCAATACCTACAATGAGCAGTTCTTC. This codes for CASSLALNTYNEQFF.

The chain has TRBV7-2 and TRBJ2-2; 7 positions agree with TRBD2. CDR3 length equals 15 residues. Germline values: CDR1 SGHTA, CDR2 FQGNSA. J was trimmed by 5 bases and V by 5 bases; bases with no gene match: 8. The CDR3 region has the DNA TGTGCCAGCAGCCCAAGCGGGGCACGGACCGGGGAGCTGTTTTTT. This gives the protein CASSPSGARTGELFF.

The rearrangement links TRBV29-1 to TRBJ2-4; 7 bases line up with TRBD1. V shed 6 bases and J 6 bases; nucleotides not matched to a gene: 11. The CDR3 totals 14 residues. Per germline, CDR1 SQVTM and CDR2 ANQGSEA. The CDR3 nucleotides are TGCAGCGTGACAGGGCGGATTCTTGGAAACATTCAGTACTTC. Its translation is CSVTGRILGNIQYF.

The chain joins TRBV5-5 to TRBJ1-1; no clear D. CDR3 length equals 14 residues. V lost 4 bases to trimming and J lost 1 base, with 11 bases between them. Germline values: CDR1 SGHKS, CDR2 YYEKEE (reference sequence). DNA for the CDR3: TGTGCCAGCAGCCCGATCTCGGGGAACACTGAAGCTTTCTTT. Protein product: CASSPISGNTEAFF.

This chain links TRBV6-2 or TRBV6-3 with TRBJ1-4; TRBD1 might be the D (5 bases). Per germline, CDR1 MNHEY and CDR2 SVGEGT. Trimming took 5 bases from V and 7 from J, leaving 17 bases between them. The CDR3 runs 15 residues. DNA of the CDR3: TGTGCCAGCAGTCCAACCCCGAAGGGGAGTGAAAAACTGTTTTTT. This codes for CASSPTPKGSEKLFF.

The chain links TRBV4-3 to TRBJ2-1, with 8 positions matching TRBD1. V trimming: 4 bases; J trimming: 8 bases; junction bases outside the gene matches: 13. Germline V lookup: CDR1 LGHNA, CDR2 YSLEER. This CDR3 is built from 16 residues. The CDR3 DNA reads TGCGCCAGCAGCCTCCTGGGACAGGTTCGTGCGCATGAGCAGTTCTTC. Amino acids: CASSLLGQVRAHEQFF.

The chain couples TRBV27 to TRBJ1-1; 7 nucleotides agree with TRBD1. This CDR3 is built from 15 residues. J gave up 0 bases and V 6 bases, and 7 bases lay outside the gene matches. Per the germline V gene, CDR1 is MNHEY and CDR2 is SMNVEV (reference sequence). CDR3 sequence (DNA): TGTGCCAGCAGACCCCAGGACAGGATGAACACTGAAGCTTTCTTT. Its protein is CASRPQDRMNTEAFF.

This sequence joins TRBV29-1 and TRBJ2-7, with a tentative D call TRBD2 (6 bases). Deletions cut 3 bases from V and 5 bases from J, with 14 bases between. Germline CDR1 and CDR2: SQVTM and ANQGSEA. The CDR3 spans 13 residues. The CDR3 nucleotides read TGCAGCGTTGATGGAGGGCCCACGGACGAGCAGTACTTC. This gives the protein CSVDGGPTDEQYF.

The J gene is TRBJ1-1, the V gene TRBV5-1; D is possibly TRBD1 (6 bases). CDR1 is SGHRS, CDR2 YFSETQ, per germline. This CDR3 region has 14 residues. Trimming took 2 bases from V and 1 from J, leaving 9 bases between them. CDR3 nucleotides: TGCGCCAGCAGCTTACCACAGGGGAACACTGAAGCTTTCTTT. Residues: CASSLPQGNTEAFF.

CDR3 in amino acids: CASSRSQGLYEQYF. CDR3 nucleotides: TGTGCCAGCAGCCGATCCCAGGGCCTCTACGAGCAGTACTTC. J is TRBJ2-7 and V is TRBV14, with D perhaps matching TRBD1 (5 bases). The CDR3 length is 14 residues. Trimming left V 4 bases short and J 3 bases short, with 13 bases between. Germline lookup yields CDR1 SGHDN and CDR2 FVKESK.

The rearrangement links TRBV5-5 to TRBJ1-1; D is undetermined. The CDR3 loop spans 15 amino acids. Looked up from germline, CDR1 is SGHKS and CDR2 is YYEKEE (reference sequence). The ends were cut back, 5 bases at V and 0 bases at J, with 14 bases in the middle. In DNA, the CDR3 is TGTGCCAGCAGGATGGGTCCGCATCTGAACACTGAAGCTTTCTTT. Its translation is CASRMGPHLNTEAFF.

CDR3 in DNA: TGTGCCAGCAGTTACTCGAGAGGGACTGGGGCCAACGTCCTGACTTTC. It encodes CASSYSRGTGANVLTF. This sequence joins TRBV6-2 or TRBV6-3 and TRBJ2-6, with a possible D match to TRBD2 (5 bases). The length of the CDR3 is 16 residues. Germline V gene data show CDR1 as MNHEY and CDR2 as SVGEGT. The ends were cut back, 0 bases at V and 2 bases at J, with 8 bases in the middle.

V and J are TRBV5-6 and TRBJ2-2; 14 nucleotides agree with TRBD2. The CDR3 runs to 18 residues. The V segment lost 1 base and the J segment 1 base; nucleotides outside the gene matches: 3. Germline lookup yields CDR1 SGHDT and CDR2 YYEEEE. Here the CDR3 reads CASSLLGLAGGNTGELFF. DNA of the CDR3: TGTGCCAGCAGCTTGTTAGGACTAGCGGGAGGGAACACCGGGGAGCTGTTTTTT.